This T cell receptor beta chain was recorded in a study of T cell responses to AZD1222 COVID-19 vaccine (dated by TCRdb to about 2021). Regarding the research as a whole: TCR sequencing was performed for roughly 240 trial participants, of whom roughly 200 were given two doses of AZD1222 and approximately 25 were given two doses of MenACWY control vaccine. Trial participants were enrolled by age into 18-55, 56-69 and 70-plus year subgroups, with roughly 150, 30 and 60 TCR-sequenced participants respectively.

V loses 4 bases of germline sequence and J loses 4 bases, and the interval between the two ends is 14 bases. For CDR1 and CDR2, the germline V gene (reference sequence) lists LNHDA and SQIVND. Spanning cysteine to phenylalanine, the CDR3 consists of 16 amino acids. Left in the record is the CDR3 DNA by itself, 48 bases read in frame from the first base. General conclusions and limits of the study: Conclusions about previously exposed vaccinees are limited because only 5 or 6 AZD1222 recipients were SARS-CoV-2 seropositive at baseline. Reportedly, almost half of the unique spike-specific TCRs recognized epitopes lying outside the regions that are mutated in the B.1.351 and B.1.1.7 variants. Spike-specific TCR breadth and depth rose significantly after two AZD1222 doses compared with day 0 and with MenACWY recipients. The 56-69-year group was small, and its depth increase did not reach significance, likely because of low power. Most participants were white British and females outnumbered males, and the authors suggested that clonal diversity may have been underestimated. Because no day 14 peak-response samples were available, repertoires were characterized only after the peak T cell response. The whole spike protein was spanned by vaccine-associated CD4 TCRs, and dominant responses were seen in regions 160-218 and 743-854.

The CDR3 regions of human TCRbeta chains were subjected to immunosequencing. Under the source paper's analysis protocol: TCRs in the repertoires were compared against a reference library of SARS-CoV-2-specific TCRs that had been generated with the MIRA antigen-specificity platform. Breadth meant the fraction of unique TCRs that were SARS-CoV-2-associated, whereas depth meant the fraction of total T cells that were SARS-CoV-2-associated. Using the MIRA data, every spike-specific TCR was mapped to the spike region that the TCR reacted to and assigned to either a CD4 or a CD8 class. Log10-transformed breadth and depth values were compared by one-way ANOVA with Sidak's multiple comparisons tests. The clones in this table, taken by TCRdb from immuneACCESS, are in-frame only. Not every clone is retained; where verified, under half of the shortfall comes from an unresolved V gene, and the cause of the rest is unknown. V and J calls and clone size are copied from that table; D and trimming were computed from the DNA. Counted in this sample were around 140,000 clones; approximately 93% of them appeared once. The ten largest clones capture 12% of the sample.

Comments on this clone: Which antigen it targets is not known. No per-base quality is available; no much larger clone lies one base away.

According to the study, the label for this sample's time point signals: sample from adult after SARS-CoV-2 infection, after symptom onset. Two convalescent COVID-19 patients, sampled after symptom onset from adults with prior SARS-CoV-2 infection, were also TCR-sequenced for comparison. The receptor comes from an adult who had recovered from COVID-19. The specimen comprised peripheral blood, sampled after recovery from COVID-19. Rearrangement joined TRBV19 to TRBJ2-6; a weak D assignment points to TRBD2 (5 bases agree). At the DNA level, the sequence is TGTGCCAGTAGTACCCGTTCCGGGGTCGGGGCCAACGTCCTGACTTTC. It translates to CASSTRSGVGANVLTF.